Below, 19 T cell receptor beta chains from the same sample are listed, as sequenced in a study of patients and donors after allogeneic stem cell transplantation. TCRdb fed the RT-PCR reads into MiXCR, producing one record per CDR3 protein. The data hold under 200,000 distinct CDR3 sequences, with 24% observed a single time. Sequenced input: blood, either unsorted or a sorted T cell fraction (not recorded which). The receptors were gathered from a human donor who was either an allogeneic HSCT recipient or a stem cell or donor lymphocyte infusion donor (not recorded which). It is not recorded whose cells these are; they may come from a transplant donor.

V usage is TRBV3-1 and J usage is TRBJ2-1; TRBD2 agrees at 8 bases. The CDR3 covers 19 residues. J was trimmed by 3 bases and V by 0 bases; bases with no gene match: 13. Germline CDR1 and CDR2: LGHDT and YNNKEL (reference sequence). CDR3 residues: CASSQDPLGSGTSYNEQFF. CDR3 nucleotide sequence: TGTGCCAGCAGCCAAGATCCGTTAGGATCCGGGACTAGCTACAATGAGCAGTTCTTC.

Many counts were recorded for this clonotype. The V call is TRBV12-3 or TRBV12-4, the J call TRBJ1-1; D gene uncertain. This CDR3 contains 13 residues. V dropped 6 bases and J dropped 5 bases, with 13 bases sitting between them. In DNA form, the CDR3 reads TGTGCCAGCAGCTCGAATGAGGGAACTGAAGCTTTCTTT. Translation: CASSSNEGTEAFF.

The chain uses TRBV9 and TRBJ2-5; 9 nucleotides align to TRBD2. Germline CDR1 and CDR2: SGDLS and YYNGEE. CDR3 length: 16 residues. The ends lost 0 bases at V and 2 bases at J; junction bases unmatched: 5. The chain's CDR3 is CASSVGLAGDQETQYF. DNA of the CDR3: TGTGCCAGCAGCGTAGGGTTAGCGGGGGATCAAGAGACCCAGTACTTC.

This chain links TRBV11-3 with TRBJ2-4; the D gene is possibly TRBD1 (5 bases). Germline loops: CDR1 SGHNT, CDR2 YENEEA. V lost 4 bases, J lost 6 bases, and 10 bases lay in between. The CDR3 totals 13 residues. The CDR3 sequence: CASSSYQGNIQYF. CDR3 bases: TGTGCCAGCAGCTCCTACCAGGGAAACATTCAGTACTTC.

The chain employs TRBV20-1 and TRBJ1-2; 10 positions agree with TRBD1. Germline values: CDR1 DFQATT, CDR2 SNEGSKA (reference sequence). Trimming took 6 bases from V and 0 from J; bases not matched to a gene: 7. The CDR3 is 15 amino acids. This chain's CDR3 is CSAVDRGSANYGYTF. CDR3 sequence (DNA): TGCAGTGCGGTGGACAGGGGGAGTGCTAACTATGGCTACACCTTC.

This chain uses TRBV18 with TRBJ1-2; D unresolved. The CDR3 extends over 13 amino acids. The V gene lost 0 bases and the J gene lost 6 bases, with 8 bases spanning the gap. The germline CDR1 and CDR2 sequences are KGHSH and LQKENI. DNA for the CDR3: TGTGCCAGCTCACCACCGGGGAGGCATGGCTACACCTTC. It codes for CASSPPGRHGYTF.

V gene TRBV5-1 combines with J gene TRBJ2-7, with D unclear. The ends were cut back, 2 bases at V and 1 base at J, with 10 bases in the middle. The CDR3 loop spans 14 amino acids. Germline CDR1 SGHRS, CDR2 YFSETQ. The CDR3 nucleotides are TGCGCCAGCAGCTTAATAGAGAAGTCCTACGAGCAGTACTTC. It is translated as CASSLIEKSYEQYF.

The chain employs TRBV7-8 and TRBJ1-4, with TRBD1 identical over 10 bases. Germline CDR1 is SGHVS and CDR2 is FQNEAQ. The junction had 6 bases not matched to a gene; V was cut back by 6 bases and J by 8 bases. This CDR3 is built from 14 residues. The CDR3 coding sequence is TGTGCCAGCAGGTCGACAGGGGGCAGCGAAAAACTGTTTTTT. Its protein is CASRSTGGSEKLFF.

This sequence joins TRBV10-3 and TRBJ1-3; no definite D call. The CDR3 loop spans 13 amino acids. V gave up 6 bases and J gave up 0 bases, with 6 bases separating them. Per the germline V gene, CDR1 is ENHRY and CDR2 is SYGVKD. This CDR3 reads CAIRGTSGNTIYF. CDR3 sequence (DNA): TGTGCCATCAGGGGCACCTCTGGAAACACCATATATTTT.

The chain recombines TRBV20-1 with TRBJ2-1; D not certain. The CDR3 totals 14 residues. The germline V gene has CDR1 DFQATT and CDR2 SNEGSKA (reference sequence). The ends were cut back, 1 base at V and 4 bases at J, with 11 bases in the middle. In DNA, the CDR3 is TGCAGTGCTAGAGGTTACTACCCGTACAATGAGCAGTTCTTC. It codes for CSARGYYPYNEQFF.

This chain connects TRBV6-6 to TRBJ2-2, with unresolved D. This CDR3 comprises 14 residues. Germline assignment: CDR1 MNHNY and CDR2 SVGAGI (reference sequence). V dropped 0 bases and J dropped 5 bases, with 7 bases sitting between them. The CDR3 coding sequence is TGTGCCAGCAGTTACTCGAAGCAGACCGGGGAGCTGTTTTTT. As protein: CASSYSKQTGELFF.

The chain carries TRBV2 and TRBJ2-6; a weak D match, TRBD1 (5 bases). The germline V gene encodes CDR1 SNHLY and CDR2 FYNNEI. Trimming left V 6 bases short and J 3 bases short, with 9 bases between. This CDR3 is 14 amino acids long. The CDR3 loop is CASSRENGANVLTF. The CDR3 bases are TGTGCCAGCAGCAGGGAAAATGGGGCCAACGTCCTGACTTTC.

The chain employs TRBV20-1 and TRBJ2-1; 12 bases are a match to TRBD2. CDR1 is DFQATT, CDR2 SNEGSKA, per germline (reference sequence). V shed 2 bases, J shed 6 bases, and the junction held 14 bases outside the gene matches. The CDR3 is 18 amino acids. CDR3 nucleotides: TGCAGTGCTAGACTACTAGCGGGGGGCCTCCCTTCGACCAATGAGCAGTTCTTC. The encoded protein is CSARLLAGGLPSTNEQFF.

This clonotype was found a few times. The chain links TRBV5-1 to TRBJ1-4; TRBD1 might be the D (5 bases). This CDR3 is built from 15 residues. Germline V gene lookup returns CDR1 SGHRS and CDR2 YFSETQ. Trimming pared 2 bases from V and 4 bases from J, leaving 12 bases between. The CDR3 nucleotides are TGCGCCAGCAGCTTCCAGGGATTCTTTAATGAAAAACTGTTTTTT. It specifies CASSFQGFFNEKLFF. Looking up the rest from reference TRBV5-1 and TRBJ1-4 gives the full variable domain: KAGVTQTPRYLIKTRGQQVTLSCSPISGHRSVSWYQQTPGQGLQFLFEYFSETQRNKGNFPGRFSGRQFSNSRSEMNVSTLELGDSALYLCASSFQGFFNEKLFFGSGTQLSVL.

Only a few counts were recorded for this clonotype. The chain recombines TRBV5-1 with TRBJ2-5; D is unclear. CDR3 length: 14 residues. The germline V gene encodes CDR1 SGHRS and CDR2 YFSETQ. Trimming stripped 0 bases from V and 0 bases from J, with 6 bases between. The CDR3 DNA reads TGCGCCAGCAGCTTGGTTCCGTACCAAGAGACCCAGTACTTC. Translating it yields CASSLVPYQETQYF.

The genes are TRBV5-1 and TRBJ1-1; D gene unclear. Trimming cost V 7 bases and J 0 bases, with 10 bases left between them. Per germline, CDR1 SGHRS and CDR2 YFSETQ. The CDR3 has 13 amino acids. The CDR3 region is CASSAHMNTEAFF. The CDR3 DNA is TGCGCCAGCTCCGCACATATGAACACTGAAGCTTTCTTT.

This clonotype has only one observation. CDR3 DNA: TGTGCCAGCAGCCTGAGCCAAAACTATGGCTACACCTTC. Translation: CASSLSQNYGYTF. The chain links TRBV12-3 or TRBV12-4 to TRBJ1-2, with D uncertain. CDR3 length: 13 residues. Trimming cost V 6 bases and J 2 bases, with 10 bases left between them.

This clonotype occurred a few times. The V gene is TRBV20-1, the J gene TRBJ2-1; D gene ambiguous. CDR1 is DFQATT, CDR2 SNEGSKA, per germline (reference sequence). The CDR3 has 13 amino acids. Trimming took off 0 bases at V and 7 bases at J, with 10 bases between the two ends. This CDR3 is CSARDGPANEQFF. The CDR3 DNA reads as TGCAGTGCTAGAGATGGGCCGGCGAATGAGCAGTTCTTC.

The CDR3 is CASSLEEGIGTQYF. CDR3 bases: TGTGCCAGCAGTTTAGAGGAGGGGATAGGGACCCAGTACTTC. The chain has TRBV12-3 or TRBV12-4 and TRBJ2-5; D possibly corresponds to TRBD2 (6 bases). The length of the CDR3 is 14 residues. Trimming left V 1 base short and J 7 bases short, with 13 bases between.